Each of the 21 T cell receptor beta chains below was sequenced from the same sample in a study of blood T cell repertoires in COVID-19. Only in-frame clones appear in the TCRdb table, and some are missing; sequencing was by immunoSEQ multiplex PCR. The table lists 340,000 or so clones, approximately 83% of them singletons. The sample consisted of PBMCs or T cells enriched from blood (not recorded which). The receptors here all came from a woman aged 35 to 49 with acute COVID-19.

This chain connects TRBV5-1 to TRBJ2-1; D gene ambiguous. From germline, CDR1 is SGHRS and CDR2 YFSETQ. V dropped 5 bases and J dropped 0 bases, with 6 bases sitting between them. The CDR3 sequence is 13 residues long. CDR3 DNA: TGCGCCAGCAGTCCGAGCTCCTACAATGAGCAGTTCTTC. This translates into CASSPSSYNEQFF.

The CDR3, as DNA: TGTGCCAGTAGTATACAGGGGGGCGCTGAAGCTTTCTTT. Amino acids: CASSIQGGAEAFF. The chain combines TRBV19 with TRBJ1-1, with 7 nucleotides matching TRBD1. The germline CDR1 and CDR2 sequences are LNHDA and SQIVND (reference sequence). Trimming cost V 2 bases and J 6 bases; bases outside gene matches: 3. There are 13 residues in the CDR3.

V usage is TRBV7-3 and J usage is TRBJ2-7; 11 bases match TRBD1. The junction had 4 bases not matched to a gene; V was cut back by 0 bases and J by 3 bases. The V gene's germline CDR1 is SGHTA and CDR2 FQGTGA. This CDR3 has 16 residues. The CDR3 DNA reads TGTGCCAGCAGCTTAACTGGGACAGGGGGTGTCTACGAGCAGTACTTC. Amino acid sequence: CASSLTGTGGVYEQYF.

This clone was counted only a few times. The chain has TRBV7-9 and TRBJ1-2; D perhaps matches TRBD1 (5 bases). The V end was cut by 5 bases, the J end by 0 bases, with 16 bases between. Germline loops: CDR1 SEHNR, CDR2 FQNEAQ (reference sequence). This CDR3 region has 16 residues. CDR3 sequence reads: CASSQTQGHANYGYTF. The CDR3 DNA is TGTGCCAGCAGCCAGACTCAGGGTCATGCTAACTATGGCTACACCTTC.

The rearrangement uses TRBV15 and TRBJ1-1, with unresolved D. CDR1 is LNHNV, CDR2 YYDKDF, per germline (reference sequence). The CDR3 has 14 amino acids. V lost 7 bases and J 4 bases, leaving 16 bases between the germline ends. The DNA for the CDR3 is TGTGCCACCAAAGTCCTTCTTGAGGGCACTGAAGCTTTCTTT. It codes for CATKVLLEGTEAFF.

The rearrangement uses TRBV18 and TRBJ1-2; 9 bases line up with TRBD1. V lost 2 bases and J lost 4; bases outside the gene matches: 5. CDR1 and CDR2 from the germline V gene are KGHSH and LQKENI. This CDR3 is built from 15 residues. CDR3 nucleotide sequence: TGTGCCAGCTCACCATCGGGACAGGGAATCTATGGCTACACCTTC. Its protein is CASSPSGQGIYGYTF.

In this sample, this clone turned up once. The chain has TRBV6-5 and TRBJ1-5, with D hard to call. Germline V lookup: CDR1 MNHEY, CDR2 SVGAGI. Trimming removed 5 bases from V and 0 bases from J, with 5 bases in between. This CDR3 has 13 residues. CDR3 protein: CASSQHSNQPQHF. CDR3 DNA: TGTGCCAGCAGTCAACATAGCAATCAGCCCCAGCATTTT.

This chain uses TRBV18 with TRBJ2-7, with 10 bases lining up with TRBD1. CDR3 length: 16 amino acids. Trimming cost V 3 bases and J 7 bases; bases outside gene matches: 12. CDR1 KGHSH and CDR2 LQKENI come from the germline V gene. The CDR3 sequence is CASSPAPGTGVGEQYF. DNA of the CDR3: TGTGCCAGCTCACCCGCCCCCGGGACAGGGGTGGGGGAGCAGTACTTC.

The chain recombines TRBV6-5 with TRBJ1-1, with 10 bases aligning to TRBD1. CDR1 and CDR2 (germline): MNHEY, SVGAGI. J lost 7 bases, V lost 6 bases, and 11 bases had no gene match. This CDR3 is 15 amino acids long. This CDR3 is CASRGTGEVGNEAFF. The CDR3, as DNA: TGTGCCAGCAGAGGGACAGGGGAGGTTGGTAATGAAGCTTTCTTT.

The chain links TRBV12-5 to TRBJ2-7; 8 positions agree with TRBD1. The CDR3 length is 14 residues. Germline V gene data show CDR1 as LGHNT and CDR2 as FRNRAP. V shed 6 bases and J 5 bases; nucleotides not matched to a gene: 9. CDR3 bases: TGTGCTAGTGGCCCTGGACAGGGCCACCACGAGCAGTACTTC. Translation: CASGPGQGHHEQYF.

The rearrangement uses TRBV5-1 and TRBJ1-1; D unclear. Germline V gives CDR1 SGHRS, CDR2 YFSETQ. The CDR3 length is 18 residues. With 2 bases removed from V and 1 base from J, the gap between germline ends came to 21 bases. Here the CDR3 reads CASSLLKAGIRGNTEAFF. DNA for the CDR3: TGCGCCAGCAGCTTATTGAAGGCGGGGATTCGGGGGAACACTGAAGCTTTCTTT.

The rearrangement joins TRBV7-2 to TRBJ1-6, with a tentative D call TRBD1 (6 bases). There are 14 residues in the CDR3. Germline CDR1 SGHTA, CDR2 FQGNSA. Trimming stripped 1 base from V and 9 bases from J, with 10 bases between. CDR3 in amino acids: CASSLEQGSSPLHF. In DNA form, the CDR3 reads TGTGCCAGCAGCTTAGAACAGGGCAGTTCACCCCTCCACTTT.

In regard to this clone: This sample includes further DNA sequences coding for the same CDR3. The chain is built from TRBV27 and TRBJ1-2; TRBD1 matches at 7 bases. V lost 3 bases to trimming and J lost 2 bases; unmatched junction nucleotides: 0. The germline V gene has CDR1 MNHEY and CDR2 SMNVEV (reference sequence). The CDR3 consists of 13 residues. The CDR3 DNA sequence: TGTGCCAGCAGTTTGACAGGGAACTATGGCTACACCTTC. Translated: CASSLTGNYGYTF.

V usage is TRBV2 and J usage is TRBJ2-5; 8 nucleotides match TRBD1. CDR1 and CDR2 (germline): SNHLY, FYNNEI. Germline trimming cut 7 bases from V and 0 bases from J; bases unmatched to any gene: 7. The CDR3 covers 15 residues. The CDR3 reads CASNRDRTYQETQYF. The CDR3 nucleotides read TGTGCCAGCAATAGGGACAGGACGTACCAAGAGACCCAGTACTTC. The full variable domain, with the rest looked up from reference TRBV2 and TRBJ2-5, is EPEVTQTPSHQVTQMGQEVILRCVPISNHLYFYWYRQILGQKVEFLVSFYNNEISEKSEIFDDQFSVERPDGSNFTLKIRSTKLEDSAMYFCASNRDRTYQETQYFGPGTRLLVL.

V gene TRBV12-5 combines with J gene TRBJ1-1; D remains ambiguous. Germline values: CDR1 LGHNT, CDR2 FRNRAP. This CDR3 comprises 18 residues. Trimming left V 5 bases short and J 0 bases short, with 22 bases between. The chain's CDR3 is CASGPPVGLRYMNTEAFF. The CDR3 DNA follows: TGTGCTAGTGGTCCGCCGGTCGGGTTGAGATACATGAACACTGAAGCTTTCTTT.

This chain uses TRBV7-3 with TRBJ1-1; possible D gene TRBD1, 5 bases. CDR3 length: 16 amino acids. The germline V and J ends were trimmed by 5 bases and 4 bases, with 20 bases remaining between them. Germline V gives CDR1 SGHTA, CDR2 FQGTGA. The CDR3 DNA is TGTGCCAGCAGCCAAAACCCGCAGGGTTCAAGCACTGAAGCTTTCTTT. It specifies CASSQNPQGSSTEAFF.

This clone was seen only a few times. As DNA, the CDR3 is TGTGCCAGCAGCAGGACAGTAAGGGGCTACACCTTC. As protein: CASSRTVRGYTF. This rearrangement joins TRBV2 to TRBJ1-2; TRBD1 is a possible D gene (6 bases). V lost 6 bases, J lost 8 bases, and 13 bases lay in between. Germline V gene data show CDR1 as SNHLY and CDR2 as FYNNEI. This CDR3 is built from 12 residues.

The gene calls are TRBV4-1 and TRBJ1-2; TRBD1 aligns across 9 bases. The CDR3 length is 14 residues. Germline loops: CDR1 MGHRA, CDR2 YSYEKL. V shed 3 bases, J shed 8 bases, and the junction held 7 bases outside the gene matches. The CDR3 coding sequence is TGCGCCAGCAGCCAGGCAGACAGGGGGTTAGGCTACACCTTC. It translates to CASSQADRGLGYTF.

The chain has TRBV18 and TRBJ2-7; 10 positions agree with TRBD2. The germline V gene encodes CDR1 KGHSH and CDR2 LQKENI. The ends lost 3 bases at V and 2 bases at J; junction bases unmatched: 7. The CDR3 loop spans 16 amino acids. The CDR3 loop reads CASSPVILAGTYEQYF. Written as DNA, the CDR3 is TGTGCCAGCTCACCGGTCATACTAGCGGGGACCTACGAGCAGTACTTC.

The V and J genes are TRBV5-6 and TRBJ1-2; 8 bases align to TRBD1. The length of the CDR3 is 15 residues. Germline V CDR1 and CDR2: SGHDT, YYEEEE. Trimming at V came to 3 bases and at J to 3 bases, leaving 7 bases not matched to a gene. The CDR3 sequence is CASSSVPDRDYGYTF. In nucleotides, the CDR3 is TGTGCCAGCAGCTCGGTTCCGGACAGGGACTATGGCTACACCTTC.

This clone was observed a handful of times. The chain has TRBV19 and TRBJ1-2; 10 bases fit TRBD1. J gave up 3 bases and V 3 bases, and 4 bases lay outside the gene matches. CDR1 and CDR2 from the germline V gene are LNHDA and SQIVND (reference sequence). The CDR3 extends over 15 amino acids. CDR3 in DNA: TGTGCCAGTAGTATGGGGACAGGGGTTCACTATGGCTACACCTTC. It encodes CASSMGTGVHYGYTF.